This TCR beta chain was obtained from a study of blood T cell repertoires in COVID-19. Germline CDR1 SGDLS, CDR2 YYNGEE. This CDR3 has 16 residues. The V gene end was trimmed by 6 bases and the J gene end by 2 bases; junction bases not matched to a gene: 11. Sequencing was performed with immunoSEQ multiplex PCR; in TCRdb, only in-frame clones are kept and a portion is missing. The sample consists of some 170,000 clones, around 90% of them appearing once. Sequencing input: peripheral blood. This TCR was sampled from a woman aged 45-65 years with acute or convalescent COVID-19. This chain uses TRBV9 with TRBJ2-1; 7 nucleotides agree with TRBD1. The CDR3 spells CASTDSTGVTYNEQFF. As DNA, the CDR3 is TGTGCCAGCACCGATAGTACAGGGGTAACCTACAATGAGCAGTTCTTC.